This T cell receptor (beta chain) was observed in a study of blood T cells in healthy people across ages. With a J-beta primer mix and a sample-barcoded 5' primer, a second PCR ran 7 to 11 cycles. Any given sample supplied a minimum of 3 million CDR3-containing paired-end reads. Each CDR3 protein gets one entry after TCRdb re-called the 5' RACE reads with MiXCR. The data contain more than 1,400,000 distinct CDR3 sequences, 42% of them singletons. Germline CDR1 MGHRA, CDR2 YSYEKL. The CDR3 spans 16 residues. This clonotype has just one count. Its antigen is as yet unknown. The junction departs from germline at one end; a sequencing error may be responsible. Study-wide results and caveats: Diversity of TCR beta per million T cells declined in a roughly linear way with age.

The receptor's source is a woman between 18 and 30 years old in good health. The V gene is TRBV4-1, the J gene TRBJ2-4; possible D gene TRBD1, 5 bases. Matching the DNA end better, TRBJ2-7 makes the J call doubtful. The source material was blood. CDR3 amino acids: CVSSQLGHLSAYEQYF. Here the CDR3 DNA reads TGCGTCAGCAGCCAACTTGGACACCTTTCTGCCTACGAGCAGTACTTC.